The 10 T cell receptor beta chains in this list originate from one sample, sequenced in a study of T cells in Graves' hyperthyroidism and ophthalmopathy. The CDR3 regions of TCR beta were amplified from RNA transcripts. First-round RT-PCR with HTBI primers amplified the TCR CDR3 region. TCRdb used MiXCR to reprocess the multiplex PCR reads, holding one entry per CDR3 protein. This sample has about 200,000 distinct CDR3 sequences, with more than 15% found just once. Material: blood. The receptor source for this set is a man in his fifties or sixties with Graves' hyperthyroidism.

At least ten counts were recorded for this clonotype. The CDR3 DNA reads TGCAGTGCTAGACTGGCGGGGAGGGTTACTGAAGCTTTCTTT. Translating gives CSARLAGRVTEAFF. This chain links TRBV20-1 with TRBJ1-1; no clear D gene. This CDR3 spans 14 amino acids. The germline V gene has CDR1 DFQATT and CDR2 SNEGSKA (reference sequence). Deletions cut 2 bases from V and 5 bases from J, with 15 bases between.

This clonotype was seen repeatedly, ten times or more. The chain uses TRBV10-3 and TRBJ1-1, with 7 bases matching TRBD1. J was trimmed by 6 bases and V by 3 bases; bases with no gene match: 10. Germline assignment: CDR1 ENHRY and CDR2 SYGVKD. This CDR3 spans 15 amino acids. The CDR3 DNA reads TGTGCCATCAGTGAAGGGGGGGCCGGGACAGCTGAAGCTTTCTTT. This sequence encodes CAISEGGAGTAEAFF.

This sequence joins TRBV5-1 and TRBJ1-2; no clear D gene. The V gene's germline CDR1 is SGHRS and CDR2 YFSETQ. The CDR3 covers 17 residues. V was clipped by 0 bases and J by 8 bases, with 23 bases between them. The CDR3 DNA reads TGCGCCAGCAGCTTGGAAGCTAGCGGGAGGGCCGAGGGAGGCTACACCTTC. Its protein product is CASSLEASGRAEGGYTF.

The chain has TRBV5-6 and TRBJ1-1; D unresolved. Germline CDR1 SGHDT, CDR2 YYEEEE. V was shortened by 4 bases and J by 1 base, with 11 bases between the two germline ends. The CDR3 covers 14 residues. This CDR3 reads CASSLLDENTEAFF. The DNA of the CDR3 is TGTGCCAGCAGCCTCCTGGACGAGAACACTGAAGCTTTCTTT.

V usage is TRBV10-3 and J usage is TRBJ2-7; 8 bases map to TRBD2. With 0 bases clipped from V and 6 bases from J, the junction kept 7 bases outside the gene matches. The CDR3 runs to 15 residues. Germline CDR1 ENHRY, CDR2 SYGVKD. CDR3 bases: TGTGCCATCAGTGAGTCGTCGGCGGGAGGTGGCGAGCAGTACTTC. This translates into CAISESSAGGGEQYF.

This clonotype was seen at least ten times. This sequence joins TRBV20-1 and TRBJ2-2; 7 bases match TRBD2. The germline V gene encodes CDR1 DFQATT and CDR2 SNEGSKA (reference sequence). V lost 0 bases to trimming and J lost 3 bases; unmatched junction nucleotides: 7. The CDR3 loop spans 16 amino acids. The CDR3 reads CSARDGEGGDTGELFF. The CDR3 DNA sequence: TGCAGTGCTAGAGATGGGGAGGGAGGAGACACCGGGGAGCTGTTTTTT.

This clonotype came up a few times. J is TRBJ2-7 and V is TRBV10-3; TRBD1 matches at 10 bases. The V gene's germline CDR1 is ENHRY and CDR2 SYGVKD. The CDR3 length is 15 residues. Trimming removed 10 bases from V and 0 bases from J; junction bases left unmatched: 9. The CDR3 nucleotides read TGTGCCACGGAACCGGGACAGGGGATCTCCTACGAGCAGTACTTC. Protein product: CATEPGQGISYEQYF.

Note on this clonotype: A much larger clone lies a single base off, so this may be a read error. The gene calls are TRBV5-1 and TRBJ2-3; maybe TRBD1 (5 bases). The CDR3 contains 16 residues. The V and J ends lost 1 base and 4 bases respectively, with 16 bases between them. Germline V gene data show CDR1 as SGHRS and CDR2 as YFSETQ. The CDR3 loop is CASSLSATRGADTQYF. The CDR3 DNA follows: TGCGCCAGCAGCTTGAGCGCGACAAGGGGCGCAGATACGCAGTATTTT. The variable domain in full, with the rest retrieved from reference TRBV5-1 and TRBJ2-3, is KAGVTQTPRYLIKTRGQQVTLSCSPISGHRSVSWYQQTPGQGLQFLFEYFSETQRNKGNFPGRFSGRQFSNSRSEMNVSTLELGDSALYLCASSLSATRGADTQYFGPGTRLTVL.

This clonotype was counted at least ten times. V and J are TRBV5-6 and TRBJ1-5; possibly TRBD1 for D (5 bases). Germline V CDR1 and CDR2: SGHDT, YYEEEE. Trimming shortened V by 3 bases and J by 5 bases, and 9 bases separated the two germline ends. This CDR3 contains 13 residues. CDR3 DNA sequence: TGTGCCAGCAGCTCCTCACAGGATCAGCCCCAGCATTTT. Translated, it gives CASSSSQDQPQHF.

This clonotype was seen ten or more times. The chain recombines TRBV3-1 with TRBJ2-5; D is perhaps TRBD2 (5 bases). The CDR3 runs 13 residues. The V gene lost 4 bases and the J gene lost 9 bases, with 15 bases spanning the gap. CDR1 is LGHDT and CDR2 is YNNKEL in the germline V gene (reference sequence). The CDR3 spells CASSLREGTAQYF. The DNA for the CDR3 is TGTGCCAGCAGCCTCCGAGAGGGCACGGCCCAGTACTTC.